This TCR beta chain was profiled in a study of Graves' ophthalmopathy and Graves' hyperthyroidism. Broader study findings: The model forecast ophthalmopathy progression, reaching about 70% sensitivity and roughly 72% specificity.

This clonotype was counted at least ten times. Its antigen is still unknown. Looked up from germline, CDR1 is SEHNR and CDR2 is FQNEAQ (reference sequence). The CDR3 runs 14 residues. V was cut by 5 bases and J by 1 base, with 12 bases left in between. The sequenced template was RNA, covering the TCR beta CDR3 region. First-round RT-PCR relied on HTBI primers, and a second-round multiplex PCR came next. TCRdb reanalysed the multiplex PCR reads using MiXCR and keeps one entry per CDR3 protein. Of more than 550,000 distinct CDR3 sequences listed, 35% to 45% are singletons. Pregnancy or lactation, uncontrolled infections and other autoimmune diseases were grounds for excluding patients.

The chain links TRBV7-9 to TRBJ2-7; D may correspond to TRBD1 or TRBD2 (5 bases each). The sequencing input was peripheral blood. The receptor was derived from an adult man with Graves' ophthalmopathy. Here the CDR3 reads CASSRGRQSYEQYF. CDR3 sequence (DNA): TGTGCCAGCAGCCGGGGACGTCAGTCCTACGAGCAGTACTTC.